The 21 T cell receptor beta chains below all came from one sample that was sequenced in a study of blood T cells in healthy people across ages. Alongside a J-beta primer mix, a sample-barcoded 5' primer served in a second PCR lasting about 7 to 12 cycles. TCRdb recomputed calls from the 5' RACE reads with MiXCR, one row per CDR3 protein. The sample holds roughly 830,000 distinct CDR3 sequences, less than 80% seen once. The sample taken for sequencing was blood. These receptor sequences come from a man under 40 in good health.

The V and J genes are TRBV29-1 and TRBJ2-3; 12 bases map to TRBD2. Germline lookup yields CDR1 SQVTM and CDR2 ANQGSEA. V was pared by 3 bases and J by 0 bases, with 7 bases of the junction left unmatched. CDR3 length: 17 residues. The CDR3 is CSVEGGLAGQSTDTQYF. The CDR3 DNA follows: TGCAGCGTTGAGGGCGGACTAGCGGGACAAAGCACAGATACGCAGTATTTT.

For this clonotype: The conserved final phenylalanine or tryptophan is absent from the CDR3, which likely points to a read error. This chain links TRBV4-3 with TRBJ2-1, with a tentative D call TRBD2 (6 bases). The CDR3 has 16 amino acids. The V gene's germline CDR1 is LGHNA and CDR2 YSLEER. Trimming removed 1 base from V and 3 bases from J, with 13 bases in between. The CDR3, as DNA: TGCGCCAGCAGCCAAGTCGGCGGGGATAGCTACAATGAGCAGTTCGTC. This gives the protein CASSQVGGDSYNEQFV.

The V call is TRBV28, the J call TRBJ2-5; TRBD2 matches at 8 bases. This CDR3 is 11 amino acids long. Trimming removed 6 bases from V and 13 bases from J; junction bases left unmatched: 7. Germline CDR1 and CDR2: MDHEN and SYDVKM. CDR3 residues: CASRMGLDAYF. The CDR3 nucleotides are TGTGCCAGCAGGATGGGACTAGATGCGTACTTC.

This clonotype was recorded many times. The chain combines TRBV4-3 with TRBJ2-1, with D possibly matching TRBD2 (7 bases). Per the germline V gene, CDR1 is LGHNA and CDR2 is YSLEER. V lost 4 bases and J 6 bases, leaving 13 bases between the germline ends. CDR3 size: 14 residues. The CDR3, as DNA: TGCGCCAGCAGCCTCGGGGGGCTGTCCAATGAGCAGTTCTTC. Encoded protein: CASSLGGLSNEQFF.

CDR3 sequence reads: CASSLGQNRIGNEQFF. CDR3 nucleotides: TGCGCCAGCAGCTTGGGACAGAACCGTATCGGGAATGAGCAGTTCTTC. The chain carries TRBV5-1 and TRBJ2-1; tentative D call: TRBD1 (5 bases). Germline CDR1 SGHRS, CDR2 YFSETQ. CDR3 length: 16 amino acids. The V gene lost 0 bases and the J gene lost 7 bases, with 17 bases spanning the gap.

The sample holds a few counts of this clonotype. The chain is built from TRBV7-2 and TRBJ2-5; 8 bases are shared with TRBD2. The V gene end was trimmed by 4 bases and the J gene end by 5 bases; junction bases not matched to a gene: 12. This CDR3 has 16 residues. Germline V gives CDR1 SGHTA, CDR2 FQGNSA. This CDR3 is CASSWASGFPGETQYF. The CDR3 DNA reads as TGTGCCAGCAGCTGGGCTAGCGGGTTCCCGGGGGAGACCCAGTACTTC.

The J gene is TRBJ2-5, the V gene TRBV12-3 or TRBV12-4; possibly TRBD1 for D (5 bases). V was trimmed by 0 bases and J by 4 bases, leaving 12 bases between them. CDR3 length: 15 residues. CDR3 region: CASSLARGARETQYF. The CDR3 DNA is TGTGCCAGCAGTTTAGCGCGTGGGGCTCGAGAGACCCAGTACTTC.

CDR3 in amino acids: CASSLAGTGNHERYF. The DNA of the CDR3 is TGTGCCAGCTCATTGGCGGGGACAGGGAATCACGAGCGGTACTTC. The V gene is TRBV9, the J gene TRBJ2-5, with TRBD1 matching 9 bases. The CDR3 totals 15 residues. V trimming: 7 bases; J trimming: 13 bases; junction bases outside the gene matches: 20. Germline-derived CDR1 and CDR2 are SGDLS and YYNGEE. The full variable domain, in which reference TRBV9 and TRBJ2-5 provide the parts outside the CDR3, is DSGVTQTPKHLITATGQRVTLRCSPRSGDLSVYWYQQSLDQGLQFLIQYYNGEERAKGNILERFSAQQFPDLHSELNLSSLELGDSALYFCASSLAGTGNHERYFGPGTRLLVL.

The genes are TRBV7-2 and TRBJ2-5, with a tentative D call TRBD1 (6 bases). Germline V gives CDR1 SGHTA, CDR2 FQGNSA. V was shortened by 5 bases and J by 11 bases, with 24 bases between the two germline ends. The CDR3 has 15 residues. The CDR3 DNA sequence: TGTGCCAGCAGCCAACAACAGGGACCATACAATGAGCAGTACTTC. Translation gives CASSQQQGPYNEQYF.

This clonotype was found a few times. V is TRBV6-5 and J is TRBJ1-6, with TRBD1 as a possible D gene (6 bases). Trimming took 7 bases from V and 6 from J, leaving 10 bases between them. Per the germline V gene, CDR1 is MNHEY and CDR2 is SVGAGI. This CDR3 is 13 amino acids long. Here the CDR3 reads CASTRTANSPLHF. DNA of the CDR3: TGTGCCAGCACTCGGACAGCTAATTCACCCCTCCACTTT.

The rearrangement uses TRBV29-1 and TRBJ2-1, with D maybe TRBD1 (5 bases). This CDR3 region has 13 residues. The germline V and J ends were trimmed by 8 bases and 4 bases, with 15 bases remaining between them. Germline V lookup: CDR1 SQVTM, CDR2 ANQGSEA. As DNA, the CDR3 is TGCAGCCTTGCCAGGGTACCATACAATGAGCAGTTCTTC. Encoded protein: CSLARVPYNEQFF.

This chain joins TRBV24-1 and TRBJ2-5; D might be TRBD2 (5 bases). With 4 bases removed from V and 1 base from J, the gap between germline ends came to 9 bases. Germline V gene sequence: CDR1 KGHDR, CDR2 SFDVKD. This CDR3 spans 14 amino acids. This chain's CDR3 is CATSDIGVQETQYF. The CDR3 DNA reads TGTGCCACCAGTGACATCGGGGTCCAAGAGACCCAGTACTTC.

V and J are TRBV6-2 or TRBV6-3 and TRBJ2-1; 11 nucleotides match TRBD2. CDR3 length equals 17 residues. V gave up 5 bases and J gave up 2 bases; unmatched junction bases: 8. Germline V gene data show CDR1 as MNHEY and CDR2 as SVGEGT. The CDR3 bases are TGTGCCAGCAGTCAATCTAGCGGGGGGATTCCCTACAATGAGCAGTTCTTC. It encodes CASSQSSGGIPYNEQFF.

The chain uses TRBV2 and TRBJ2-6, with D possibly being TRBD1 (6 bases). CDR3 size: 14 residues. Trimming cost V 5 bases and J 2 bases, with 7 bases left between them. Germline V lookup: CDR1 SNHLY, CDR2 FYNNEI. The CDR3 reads CASSTGPGANVLTF. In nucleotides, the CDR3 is TGTGCCAGCAGTACAGGGCCTGGGGCCAACGTCCTGACTTTC.

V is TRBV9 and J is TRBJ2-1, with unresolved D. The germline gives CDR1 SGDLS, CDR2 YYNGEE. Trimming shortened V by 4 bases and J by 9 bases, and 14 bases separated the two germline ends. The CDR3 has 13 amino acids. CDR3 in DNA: TGTGCCAGCAGCTCCCACTTGGGCGCTGAGCAGTTCTTC. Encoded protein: CASSSHLGAEQFF.

CDR3: CASSPWPDQEQFF. In nucleotides, the CDR3 is TGTGCCAGCAGTCCGTGGCCGGATCAGGAGCAGTTCTTC. This sequence joins TRBV27 and TRBJ2-1; no clear D gene. The germline V gene encodes CDR1 MNHEY and CDR2 SMNVEV (reference sequence). Trimming shortened V by 5 bases and J by 10 bases, and 15 bases separated the two germline ends. The CDR3 loop spans 13 amino acids.

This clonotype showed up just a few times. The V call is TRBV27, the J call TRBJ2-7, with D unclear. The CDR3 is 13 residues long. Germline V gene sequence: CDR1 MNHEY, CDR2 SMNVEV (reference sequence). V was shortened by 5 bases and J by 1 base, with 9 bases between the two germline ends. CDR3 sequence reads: CASSHTASYEQYF. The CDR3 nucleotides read TGTGCCAGCAGTCACACAGCTTCCTACGAGCAGTACTTC.

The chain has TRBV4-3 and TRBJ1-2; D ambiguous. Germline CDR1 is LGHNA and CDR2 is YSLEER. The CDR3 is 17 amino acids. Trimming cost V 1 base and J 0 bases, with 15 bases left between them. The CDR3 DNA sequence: TGCGCCAGCAGCCAAGCTTGGGTGACATACACTAACTATGGCTACACCTTC. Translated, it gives CASSQAWVTYTNYGYTF.

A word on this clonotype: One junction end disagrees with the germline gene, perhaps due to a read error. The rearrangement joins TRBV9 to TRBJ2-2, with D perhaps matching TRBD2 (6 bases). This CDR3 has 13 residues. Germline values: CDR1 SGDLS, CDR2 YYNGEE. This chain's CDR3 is CASSGTTTGKLFF. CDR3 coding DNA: TGTGCCAGCAGCGGGACTACTACCGGGAAGCTGTTTTTT.

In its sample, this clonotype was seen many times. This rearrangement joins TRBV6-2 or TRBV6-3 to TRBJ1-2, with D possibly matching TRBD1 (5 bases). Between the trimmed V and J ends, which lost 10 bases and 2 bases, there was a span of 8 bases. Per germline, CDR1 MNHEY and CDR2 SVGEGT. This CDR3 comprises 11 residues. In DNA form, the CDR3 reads TGTGCCACCCGGGGGAACTATGGCTACACCTTC. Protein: CATRGNYGYTF.

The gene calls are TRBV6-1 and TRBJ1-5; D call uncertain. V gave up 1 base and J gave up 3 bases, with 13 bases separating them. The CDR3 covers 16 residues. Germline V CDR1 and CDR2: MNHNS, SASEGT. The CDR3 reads CASSEGDQRLNQPQHF. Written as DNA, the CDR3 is TGTGCCAGCAGTGAAGGGGATCAGCGGCTCAATCAGCCCCAGCATTTT.